The source of this TCR beta chain is a study of blood T cell repertoires in COVID-19 (dated by TCRdb to the early 2020s). Context from the whole study: Samples from collaborators originated in the United States, Italy and Spain and spanned both the acute and convalescent phases of COVID-19. The material from the prospective study consisted of cDNA or gDNA derived from T cells, B-cell-depleted T cells, or PBMCs. Deeply sampled blood TCRbeta repertoires from subjects exposed to, actively infected with, or recovered from COVID-19 were included in the dataset. The repertoires were released in a freely available public database meant as a resource for research on the immune response to SARS-CoV-2. The samples were drawn from the first 160 participants of the ongoing ImmuneRACE study and from 1,254 subjects provided by 6 global collaborators. A de-identified subject ID, COVID-19 status, age in years and sex were almost always included in the sample metadata. Where available, HLA class I and class II types were obtained from metadata supplied by the sample provider rather than from assay-based typing. The paper as a whole reports these results and caveats: How much clinical and demographic metadata was included differed by source and by participant, and the metadata was provided uncurated.

This clone was found once. This receptor's antigen is unknown. Base-call qualities are not available, and no considerably larger clone is one nucleotide away. TCRbeta CDR3 regions were amplified from genomic DNA by means of the immunoSEQ Assay, a bias-controlled multiplex PCR. The authors' pipeline ran thus. Nucleated cell counts per sample were estimated from amplification of reference gene primers within the assay. To quantify the absolute abundance of each unique TCRbeta CDR3 rearrangement, sequence reads were collapsed and filtered. Productive Simpson clonality was computed per sample as the square root of Simpson's diversity index over productive rearrangements. The table comes from immuneACCESS by way of TCRdb, which keeps in-frame sequences with V and J called. Part of the clones is missing from these tables; in studies checked, under half for an unresolved V gene and the rest for unknown reasons. From that table come the V and J calls and clone size; the DNA was used to work out D and trimming. The sample table holds a few hundred thousand clones, of which 86% were seen once. The top ten hold about 2.1% of the sample.

Trimmed from V: 1 base; trimmed from J: 3 bases; junction bases lacking a gene match: 10. Including cysteine and phenylalanine, the CDR3 has 16 amino acids. Just CDR3 DNA is preserved here, 48 bases in frame from base 1. The germline V gene (reference sequence) yields SGHKS for CDR1 and YYEKEE for CDR2. Each collaborating institution followed its own protocols to collect whole blood in K2EDTA tubes. Collaborator samples were shipped for TCRbeta analysis as frozen whole blood, isolated PBMCs, or DNA extracted from either sample type. The chain is made from TRBV5-5 and TRBJ2-7, with 7 junctional bases fitting TRBD2. This receptor was obtained from a man aged 30-40 years with active or convalescent COVID-19. The specimen sequenced was peripheral blood. This receptor carries the CDR3 CASSLSASGGYYEQYF. The DNA is as follows: TGTGCCAGCAGCTTGTCGGCGTCGGGGGGTTACTACGAGCAGTACTTC.